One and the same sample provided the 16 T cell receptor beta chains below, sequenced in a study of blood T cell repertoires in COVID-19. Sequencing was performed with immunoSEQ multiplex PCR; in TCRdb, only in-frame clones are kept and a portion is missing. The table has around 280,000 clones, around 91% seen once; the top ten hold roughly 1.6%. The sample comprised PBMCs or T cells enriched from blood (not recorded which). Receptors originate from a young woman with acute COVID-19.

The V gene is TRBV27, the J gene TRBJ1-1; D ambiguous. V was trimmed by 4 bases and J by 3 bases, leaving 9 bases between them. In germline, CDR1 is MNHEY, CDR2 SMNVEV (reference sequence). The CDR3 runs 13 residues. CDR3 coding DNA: TGTGCCAGCAGTTCCGCCCTAGACACTGAAGCTTTCTTT. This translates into CASSSALDTEAFF.

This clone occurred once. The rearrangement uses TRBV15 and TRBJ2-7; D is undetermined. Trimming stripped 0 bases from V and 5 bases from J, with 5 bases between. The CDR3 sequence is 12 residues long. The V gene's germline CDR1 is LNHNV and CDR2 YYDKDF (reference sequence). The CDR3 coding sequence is TGTGCCACCAGCAGAGATATCGACGAGCAGTACTTC. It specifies CATSRDIDEQYF. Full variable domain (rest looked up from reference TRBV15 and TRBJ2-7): DAMVIQNPRYQVTQFGKPVTLSCSQTLNHNVMYWYQQKSSQAPKLLFHYYDKDFNNEADTPDNFQSRRPNTSFCFLDIRSPGLGDTAMYLCATSRDIDEQYFGPGTRLTVT.

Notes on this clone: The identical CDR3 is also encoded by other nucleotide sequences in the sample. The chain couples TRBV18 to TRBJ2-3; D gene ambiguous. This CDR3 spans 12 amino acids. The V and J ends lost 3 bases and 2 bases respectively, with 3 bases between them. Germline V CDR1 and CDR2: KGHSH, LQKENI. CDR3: CASSPYTDTQYF. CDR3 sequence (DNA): TGTGCCAGCTCACCTTACACAGATACGCAGTATTTT.

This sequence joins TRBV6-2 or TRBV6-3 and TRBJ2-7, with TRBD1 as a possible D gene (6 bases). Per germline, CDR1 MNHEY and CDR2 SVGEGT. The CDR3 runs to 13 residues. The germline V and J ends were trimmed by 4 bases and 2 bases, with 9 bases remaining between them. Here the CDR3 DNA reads TGTGCCAGCAGTTCCGGGACAACCTACGAGCAGTACTTC. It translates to CASSSGTTYEQYF.

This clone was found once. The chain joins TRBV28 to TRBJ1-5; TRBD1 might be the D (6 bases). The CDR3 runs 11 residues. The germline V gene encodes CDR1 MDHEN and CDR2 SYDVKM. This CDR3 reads CAGGAGQPQHF. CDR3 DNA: TGTGCTGGGGGCGCGGGTCAGCCCCAGCATTTT.

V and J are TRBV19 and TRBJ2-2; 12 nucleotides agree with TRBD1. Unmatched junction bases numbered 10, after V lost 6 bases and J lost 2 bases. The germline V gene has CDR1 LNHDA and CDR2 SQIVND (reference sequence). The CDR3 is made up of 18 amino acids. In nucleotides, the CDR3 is TGTGCCAGTAGGCCGGGACAGGGGGCGTTCGGCAACACCGGGGAGCTGTTTTTT. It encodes CASRPGQGAFGNTGELFF. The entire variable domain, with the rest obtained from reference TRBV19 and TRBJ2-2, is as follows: DGGITQSPKYLFRKEGQNVTLSCEQNLNHDAMYWYRQDPGQGLRLIYYSQIVNDFQKGDIAEGYSVSREKKESFPLTVTSAQKNPTAFYLCASRPGQGAFGNTGELFFGEGSRLTVL.

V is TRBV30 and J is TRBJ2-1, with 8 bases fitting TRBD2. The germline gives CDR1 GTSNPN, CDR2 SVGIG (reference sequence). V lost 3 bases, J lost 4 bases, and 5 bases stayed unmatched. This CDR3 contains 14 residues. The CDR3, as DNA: TGTGCCTGGAGAGGCGGGAGGATATACAATGAGCAGTTCTTC. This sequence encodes CAWRGGRIYNEQFF.

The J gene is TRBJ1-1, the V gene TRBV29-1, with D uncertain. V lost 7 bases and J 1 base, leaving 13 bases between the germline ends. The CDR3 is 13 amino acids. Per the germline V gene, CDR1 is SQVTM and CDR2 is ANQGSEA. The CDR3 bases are TGCAGCGCCCTACCACGGGAGAACACTGAAGCTTTCTTT. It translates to CSALPRENTEAFF.

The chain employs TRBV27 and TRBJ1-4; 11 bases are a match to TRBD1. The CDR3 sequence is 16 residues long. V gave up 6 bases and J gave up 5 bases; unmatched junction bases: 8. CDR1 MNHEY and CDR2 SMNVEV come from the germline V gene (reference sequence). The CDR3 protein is CASRSRDRGGNEKLFF. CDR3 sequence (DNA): TGTGCCAGCAGGTCCCGGGACAGGGGGGGGAATGAAAAACTGTTTTTT.

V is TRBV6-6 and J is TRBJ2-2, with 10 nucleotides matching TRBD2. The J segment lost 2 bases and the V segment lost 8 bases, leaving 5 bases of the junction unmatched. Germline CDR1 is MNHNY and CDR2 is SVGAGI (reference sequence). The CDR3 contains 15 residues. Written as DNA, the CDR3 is TGTGCCAGCCAAACTAGCGGGGTCAACACCGGGGAGCTGTTTTTT. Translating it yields CASQTSGVNTGELFF.

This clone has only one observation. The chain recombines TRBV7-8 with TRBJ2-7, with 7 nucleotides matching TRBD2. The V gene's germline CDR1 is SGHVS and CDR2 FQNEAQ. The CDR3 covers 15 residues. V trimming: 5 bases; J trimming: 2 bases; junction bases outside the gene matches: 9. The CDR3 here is CASSPRASGTYEQYF. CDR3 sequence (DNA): TGTGCCAGCAGCCCAAGGGCTAGCGGAACCTACGAGCAGTACTTC.

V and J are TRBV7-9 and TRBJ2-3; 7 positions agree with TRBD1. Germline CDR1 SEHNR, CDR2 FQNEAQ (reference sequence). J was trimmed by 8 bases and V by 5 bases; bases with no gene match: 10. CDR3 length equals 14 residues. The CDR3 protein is CASSPEGALRTQYF. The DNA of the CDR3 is TGTGCCAGCAGCCCAGAGGGGGCCCTTCGTACGCAGTATTTT.

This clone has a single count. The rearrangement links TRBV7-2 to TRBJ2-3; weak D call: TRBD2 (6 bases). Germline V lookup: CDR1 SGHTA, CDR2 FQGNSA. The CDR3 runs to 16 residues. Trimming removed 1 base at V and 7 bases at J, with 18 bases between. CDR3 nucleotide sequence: TGTGCCAGCAGCTTAGATCTAGCGAACAGTGGGTATACGCAGTATTTT. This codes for CASSLDLANSGYTQYF.

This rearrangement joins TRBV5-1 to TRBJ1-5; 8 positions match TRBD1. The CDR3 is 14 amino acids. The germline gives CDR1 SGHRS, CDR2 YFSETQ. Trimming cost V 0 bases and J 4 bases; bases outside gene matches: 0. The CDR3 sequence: CASSLGTGNQPQHF. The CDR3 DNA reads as TGCGCCAGCAGCTTGGGGACAGGGAATCAGCCCCAGCATTTT.

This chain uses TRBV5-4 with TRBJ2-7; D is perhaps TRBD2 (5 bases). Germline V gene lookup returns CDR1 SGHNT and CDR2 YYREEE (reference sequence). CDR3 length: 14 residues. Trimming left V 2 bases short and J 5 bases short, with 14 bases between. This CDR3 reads CASSFGLGYDEQYF. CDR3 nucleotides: TGTGCCAGCAGCTTCGGACTTGGGTACGACGAGCAGTACTTC.

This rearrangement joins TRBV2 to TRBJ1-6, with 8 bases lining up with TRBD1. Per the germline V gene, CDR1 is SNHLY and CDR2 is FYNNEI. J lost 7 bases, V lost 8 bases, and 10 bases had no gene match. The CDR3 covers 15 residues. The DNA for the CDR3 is TGTGCCAGCCGCGGACAGACAGGGGTGAATTCACCCCTCCACTTT. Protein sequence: CASRGQTGVNSPLHF.